This record concerns one T cell receptor beta chain sequence. Antigen unknown. The sample comes from a study of beta chain features in type 1 diabetes. The CDR3 length is 13 residues. CDR1 is SGDLS and CDR2 is YYNGEE in the germline V gene. J gave up 8 bases and V 4 bases, and 8 bases lay outside the gene matches. It was via CD45RO/CCR7/CD25/CD127/CD95/CD27 that CD4+ naive, central memory, regulatory and stem cell-like memory cells were sorted. Expressed TCRB transcripts were sequenced because the entire RNA isolate underwent reverse transcription. TCRdb's table, derived via immunoSEQ multiplex PCR, lists solely in-frame clones and lacks some. The table has about 140,000 clones, about 9.7% seen once. Broader study findings: Individuals with type 1 diabetes displayed fewer insertions and more deletions at VDJ junctions.

The sequenced sample was central memory CD4+ T cells from blood. The receptor was isolated from a woman between 40 and 55 years old in good health. The chain uses TRBV9 and TRBJ1-2; 7 bases agree with TRBD1. CDR3 in amino acids: CASSPRGTAGYTF. Here the CDR3 DNA reads TGTGCCAGCAGCCCCCGCGGGACAGCAGGCTACACCTTC.